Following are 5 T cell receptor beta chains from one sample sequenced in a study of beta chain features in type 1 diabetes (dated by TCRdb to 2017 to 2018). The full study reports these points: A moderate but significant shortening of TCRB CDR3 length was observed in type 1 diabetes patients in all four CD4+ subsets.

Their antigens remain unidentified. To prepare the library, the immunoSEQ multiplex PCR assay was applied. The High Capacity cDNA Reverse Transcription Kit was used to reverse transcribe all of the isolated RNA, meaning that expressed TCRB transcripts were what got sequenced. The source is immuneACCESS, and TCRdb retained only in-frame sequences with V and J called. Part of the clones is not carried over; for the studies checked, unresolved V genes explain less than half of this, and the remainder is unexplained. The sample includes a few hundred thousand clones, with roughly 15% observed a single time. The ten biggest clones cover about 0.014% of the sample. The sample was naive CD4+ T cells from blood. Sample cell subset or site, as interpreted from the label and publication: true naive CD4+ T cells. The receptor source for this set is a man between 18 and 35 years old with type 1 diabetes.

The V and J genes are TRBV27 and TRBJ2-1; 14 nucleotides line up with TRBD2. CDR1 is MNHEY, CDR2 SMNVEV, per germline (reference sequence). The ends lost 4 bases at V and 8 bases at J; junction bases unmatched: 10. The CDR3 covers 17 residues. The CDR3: CASSSFRGTSGSYEQFF. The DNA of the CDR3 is TGTGCCAGCAGTTCCTTCCGGGGGACTAGCGGGAGTTATGAGCAGTTCTTC.

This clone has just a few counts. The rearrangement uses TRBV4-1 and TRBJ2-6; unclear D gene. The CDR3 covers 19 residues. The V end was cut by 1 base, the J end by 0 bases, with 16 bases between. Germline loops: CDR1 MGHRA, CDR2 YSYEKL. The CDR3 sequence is CASSQVGRGELSGANVLTF. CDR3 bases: TGCGCCAGCAGCCAAGTTGGCCGAGGCGAGCTCTCTGGGGCCAACGTCCTGACTTTC.

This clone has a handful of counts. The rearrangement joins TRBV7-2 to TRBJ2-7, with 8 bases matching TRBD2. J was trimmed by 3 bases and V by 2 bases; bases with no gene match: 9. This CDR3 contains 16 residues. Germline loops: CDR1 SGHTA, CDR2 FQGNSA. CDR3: CASSLNGGRKGYEQYF. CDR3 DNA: TGTGCCAGCAGCTTAAATGGCGGGAGGAAGGGCTACGAGCAGTACTTC.

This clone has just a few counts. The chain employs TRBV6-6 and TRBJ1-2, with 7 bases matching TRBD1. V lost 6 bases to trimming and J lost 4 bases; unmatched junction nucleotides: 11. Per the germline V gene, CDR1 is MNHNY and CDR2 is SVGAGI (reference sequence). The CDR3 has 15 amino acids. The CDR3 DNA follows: TGTGCCAGCAGAAAAGGCCAGGGGGAGGTCTATGGCTACACCTTC. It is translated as CASRKGQGEVYGYTF.

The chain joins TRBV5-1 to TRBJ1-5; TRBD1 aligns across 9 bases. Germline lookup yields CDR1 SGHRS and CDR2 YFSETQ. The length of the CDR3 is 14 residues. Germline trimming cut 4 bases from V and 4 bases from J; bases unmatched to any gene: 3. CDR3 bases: TGCGCCAGCAGCGTGACAGGGGGGAATCAGCCCCAGCATTTT. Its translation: CASSVTGGNQPQHF.